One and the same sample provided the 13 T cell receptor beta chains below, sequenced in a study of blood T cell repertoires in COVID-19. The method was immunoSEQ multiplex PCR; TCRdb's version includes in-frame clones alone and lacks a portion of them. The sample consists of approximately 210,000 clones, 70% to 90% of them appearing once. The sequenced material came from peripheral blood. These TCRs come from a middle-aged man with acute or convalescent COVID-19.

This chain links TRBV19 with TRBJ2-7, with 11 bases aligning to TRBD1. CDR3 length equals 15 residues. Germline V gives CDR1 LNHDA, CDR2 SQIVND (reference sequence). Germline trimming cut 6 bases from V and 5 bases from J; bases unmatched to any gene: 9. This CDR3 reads CASRPPGTGGDEQYF. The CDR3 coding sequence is TGTGCCAGTAGGCCCCCCGGGACAGGGGGAGACGAGCAGTACTTC.

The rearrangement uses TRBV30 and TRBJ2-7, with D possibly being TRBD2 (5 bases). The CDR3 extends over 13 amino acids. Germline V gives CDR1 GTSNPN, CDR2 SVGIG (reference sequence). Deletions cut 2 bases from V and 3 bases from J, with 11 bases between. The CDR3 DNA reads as TGTGCCTGGAGTTGGGCGGCGGGCTACGAGCAGTACTTC. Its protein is CAWSWAAGYEQYF.

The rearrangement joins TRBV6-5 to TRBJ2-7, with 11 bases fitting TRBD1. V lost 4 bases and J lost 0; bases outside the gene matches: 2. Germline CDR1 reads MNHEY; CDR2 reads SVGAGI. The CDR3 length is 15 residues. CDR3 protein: CASSSGTGGSYEQYF. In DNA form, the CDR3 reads TGTGCCAGCAGTTCCGGGACAGGGGGCTCCTACGAGCAGTACTTC.

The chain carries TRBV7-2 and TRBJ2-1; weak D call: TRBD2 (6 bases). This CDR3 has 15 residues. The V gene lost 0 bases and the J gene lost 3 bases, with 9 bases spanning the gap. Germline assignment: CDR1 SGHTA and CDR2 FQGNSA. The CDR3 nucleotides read TGTGCCAGCAGCTTAGCGGGACTCCTCTACAATGAGCAGTTCTTC. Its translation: CASSLAGLLYNEQFF. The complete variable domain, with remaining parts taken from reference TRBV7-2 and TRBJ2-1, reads GAGVSQSPSNKVTEKGKDVELRCDPISGHTALYWYRQSLGQGLEFLIYFQGNSAPDKSGLPSDRFSAERTGGSVSTLTIQRTQQEDSAVYLCASSLAGLLYNEQFFGPGTRLTVL.

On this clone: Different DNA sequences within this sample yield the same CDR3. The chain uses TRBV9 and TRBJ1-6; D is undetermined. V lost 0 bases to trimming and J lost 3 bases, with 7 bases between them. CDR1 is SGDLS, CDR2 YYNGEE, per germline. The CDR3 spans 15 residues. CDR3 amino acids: CASSVDGSYNSPLHF. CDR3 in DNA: TGTGCCAGCAGCGTAGACGGGAGCTATAATTCACCCCTCCACTTT.

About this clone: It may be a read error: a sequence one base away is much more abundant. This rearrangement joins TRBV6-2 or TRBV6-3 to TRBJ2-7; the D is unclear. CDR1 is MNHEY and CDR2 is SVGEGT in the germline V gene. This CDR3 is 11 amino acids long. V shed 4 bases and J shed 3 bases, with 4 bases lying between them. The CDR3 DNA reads TGTGCCAGCAGTTTCCTCTACGAGCAGTACTTC. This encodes CASSFLYEQYF.

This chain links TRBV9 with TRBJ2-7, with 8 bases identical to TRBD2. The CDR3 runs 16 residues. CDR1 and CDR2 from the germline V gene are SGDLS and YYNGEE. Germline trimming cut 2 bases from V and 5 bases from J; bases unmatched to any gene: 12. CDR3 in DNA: TGTGCCAGCAGCGTCGACTCTCAGAGCGGGAGTCACGAGCAGTACTTC. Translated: CASSVDSQSGSHEQYF.

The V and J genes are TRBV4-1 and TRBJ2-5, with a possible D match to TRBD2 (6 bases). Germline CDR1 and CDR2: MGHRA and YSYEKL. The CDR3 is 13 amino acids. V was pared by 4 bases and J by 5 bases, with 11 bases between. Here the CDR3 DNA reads TGCGCCAGCAGCCCGGGACTTGAGGAGACCCAGTACTTC. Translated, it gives CASSPGLEETQYF.

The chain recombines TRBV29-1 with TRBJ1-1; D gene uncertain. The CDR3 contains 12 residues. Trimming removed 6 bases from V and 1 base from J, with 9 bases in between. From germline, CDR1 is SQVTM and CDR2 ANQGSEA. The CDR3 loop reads CSVTGSNTEAFF. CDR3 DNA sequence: TGCAGCGTAACGGGGTCGAACACTGAAGCTTTCTTT.

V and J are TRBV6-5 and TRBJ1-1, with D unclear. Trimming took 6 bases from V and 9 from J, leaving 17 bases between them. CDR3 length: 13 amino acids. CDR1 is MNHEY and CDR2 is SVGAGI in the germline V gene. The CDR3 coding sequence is TGTGCCAGCAGCTTGGAAAGCGGCGGAAAAGCTTTCTTT. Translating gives CASSLESGGKAFF.

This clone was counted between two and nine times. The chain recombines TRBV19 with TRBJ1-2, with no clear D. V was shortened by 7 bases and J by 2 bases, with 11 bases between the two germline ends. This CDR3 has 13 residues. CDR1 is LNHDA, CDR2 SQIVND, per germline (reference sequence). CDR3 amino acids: CASTPRRNYGYTF. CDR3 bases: TGTGCCAGTACCCCCCGGAGAAACTATGGCTACACCTTC.

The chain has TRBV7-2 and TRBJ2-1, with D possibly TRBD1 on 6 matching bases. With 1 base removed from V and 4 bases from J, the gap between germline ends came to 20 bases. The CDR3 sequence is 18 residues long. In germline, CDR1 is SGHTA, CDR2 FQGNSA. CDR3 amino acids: CASSLGTAGQGKYNEQFF. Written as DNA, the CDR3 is TGTGCCAGCAGCTTAGGGACCGCTGGGCAGGGGAAATACAATGAGCAGTTCTTC. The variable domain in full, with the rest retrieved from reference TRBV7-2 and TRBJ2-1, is GAGVSQSPSNKVTEKGKDVELRCDPISGHTALYWYRQSLGQGLEFLIYFQGNSAPDKSGLPSDRFSAERTGGSVSTLTIQRTQQEDSAVYLCASSLGTAGQGKYNEQFFGPGTRLTVL.

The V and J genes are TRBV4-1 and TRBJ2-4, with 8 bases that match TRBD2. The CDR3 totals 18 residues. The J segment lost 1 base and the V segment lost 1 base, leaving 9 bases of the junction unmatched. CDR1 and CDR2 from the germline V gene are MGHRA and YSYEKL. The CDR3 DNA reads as TGCGCCAGCAGCCAAGTCTTCGGAGCGGGGGCGGCCAAAAACATTCAGTACTTC. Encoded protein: CASSQVFGAGAAKNIQYF.